The present entry profiles one T cell receptor beta chain with its context. The data were obtained in a study of blood T cells in healthy people across ages. A J-beta primer mix and a sample-barcoded 5' primer were used in a second PCR of about 7 to 12 cycles. From the 5' RACE reads, TCRdb called clonotypes with MiXCR, one entry per CDR3 protein. The sample lists just under 900,000 distinct CDR3 sequences, around 28% occurring once. The V segment lost 5 bases and the J segment 4 bases; nucleotides outside the gene matches: 9. Per germline, CDR1 SQVTM and CDR2 ANQGSEA. CDR3 length: 15 amino acids. The source of this sequence is an elderly woman in good health. The specimen was blood. The chain has TRBV29-1 and TRBJ2-3; 10 nucleotides line up with TRBD2. The CDR3 DNA follows: TGCAGCGTTTTTGGACTAGCGGAACTTTCAGATACGCAGTATTTT. It specifies CSVFGLAELSDTQYF.